This is a list of T cell receptor beta chains from one sample in a study of shared clonotypes between healthy human individuals. Using immunoSEQ multiplex PCR, the repertoire was profiled, and TCRdb retains in-frame clones only, with some absent. The table records some 1,600,000 clones, 95% to 99% of them present only once. The specimen was naive CD4+ T cells sorted from blood. The origin of the receptors is a man in his thirties or forties in good health. CDR3s include the opening cysteine and the closing phenylalanine or tryptophan. Fields, in order: D gene, clone size, V gene, J gene, CDR3 protein, CDR3 DNA. D genes are given only for firm matches. Not all rows give a size; the values are once, few, many and, for expanded clones, a class.

d_call: -
clone_size: once
v_call: TRBV6-5
j_call: TRBJ2-1
cdr3_aa: CASSPRLYNEQFF
cdr3_nt: TGTGCCAGCAGTCCCCGGCTTTACAATGAGCAGTTCTTC

d_call: -
clone_size: -
v_call: TRBV30
j_call: TRBJ1-2
cdr3_aa: CAWKDVSYGYTF
cdr3_nt: TGTGCCTGGAAGGACGTTAGCTATGGCTACACCTTC

d_call: TRBD2
clone_size: -
v_call: TRBV7-9
j_call: TRBJ2-7
cdr3_aa: CASSLMAGVNSYEQYF
cdr3_nt: TGTGCCAGCAGCTTAATGGCGGGAGTTAACTCCTACGAGCAGTACTTC

d_call: TRBD1
clone_size: -
v_call: TRBV28
j_call: TRBJ2-7
cdr3_aa: CASCPLPPRQGWYEQYF
cdr3_nt: TGTGCCAGCTGCCCCCTACCCCCTCGACAGGGTTGGTACGAGCAGTACTTC

d_call: -
clone_size: -
v_call: TRBV7-9
j_call: TRBJ2-7
cdr3_aa: CASSLAQRWESIGEQYF
cdr3_nt: TGTGCCAGCAGCTTAGCCCAAAGGTGGGAGAGTATCGGCGAGCAGTACTTC

d_call: -
clone_size: -
v_call: TRBV27
j_call: TRBJ2-6
cdr3_aa: CASSLFRGPGANVLTF
cdr3_nt: TGTGCCAGCAGTTTATTCCGGGGACCTGGGGCCAACGTCCTGACTTTC

d_call: TRBD1
clone_size: -
v_call: TRBV7-8
j_call: TRBJ2-1
cdr3_aa: CASSFMSGTGRSNEQFF
cdr3_nt: TGTGCCAGCAGCTTTATGTCCGGGACAGGGCGTTCAAATGAGCAGTTCTTC

d_call: -
clone_size: once
v_call: TRBV5-6
j_call: TRBJ2-3
cdr3_aa: CASSLGFADRLGTDTQYF
cdr3_nt: TGTGCCAGCAGCTTGGGATTTGCGGATAGACTCGGCACAGATACGCAGTATTTT

d_call: TRBD1
clone_size: -
v_call: TRBV7-7
j_call: TRBJ1-5
cdr3_aa: CASSLARSRFPDRGYQPQHF
cdr3_nt: TGTGCTAGCAGCTTAGCCAGGTCCCGTTTCCCCGACAGGGGCTATCAGCCCCAGCATTTT

d_call: -
clone_size: -
v_call: TRBV7-3
j_call: TRBJ2-2
cdr3_aa: CASSLGTGELFF
cdr3_nt: TGTGCCAGCAGCCTAGGCACCGGGGAGCTGTTTTTT

d_call: -
clone_size: -
v_call: TRBV2
j_call: TRBJ1-1
cdr3_aa: CASSVFQLNTEAFF
cdr3_nt: TGTGCCAGCAGTGTATTCCAGTTGAACACTGAAGCTTTCTTT

d_call: -
clone_size: -
v_call: TRBV11-2
j_call: TRBJ2-3
cdr3_aa: CASSSPTGADTQYF
cdr3_nt: TGTGCCAGCAGCTCCCCCACAGGAGCAGATACGCAGTATTTT

d_call: -
clone_size: -
v_call: TRBV5-1
j_call: TRBJ2-1
cdr3_aa: CASSRSVPNEQFF
cdr3_nt: TGCGCCAGCTCTCGGTCTGTCCCCAATGAGCAGTTCTTC

d_call: -
clone_size: -
v_call: TRBV18
j_call: TRBJ2-5
cdr3_aa: CASSPAQDGETQYF
cdr3_nt: TGTGCCAGCTCACCGGCACAGGACGGAGAGACCCAGTACTTC

d_call: -
clone_size: -
v_call: TRBV5-6
j_call: TRBJ2-7
cdr3_aa: CASSLTGNYEQYF
cdr3_nt: TGTGCCAGCAGCTTGACAGGGAACTACGAGCAGTACTTC

d_call: TRBD1
clone_size: -
v_call: TRBV29-1
j_call: TRBJ2-7
cdr3_aa: CSAAGQGHEQYF
cdr3_nt: TGCAGCGCTGCGGGACAGGGCCACGAGCAGTACTTC

d_call: TRBD1
clone_size: -
v_call: TRBV5-1
j_call: TRBJ2-7
cdr3_aa: CASSAWDSYEQYF
cdr3_nt: TGCGCCAGCAGCGCCTGGGACAGCTACGAGCAGTACTTC

d_call: -
clone_size: once
v_call: TRBV7-2
j_call: TRBJ2-2
cdr3_aa: CASSLAALRTGELFF
cdr3_nt: TGTGCCAGCAGCTTAGCGGCGTTACGAACCGGGGAGCTGTTTTTT

d_call: -
clone_size: -
v_call: TRBV13
j_call: TRBJ2-7
cdr3_aa: CASSSDGHSYEQYF
cdr3_nt: TGTGCCAGCAGCTCCGACGGACATTCCTACGAGCAGTACTTC

d_call: -
clone_size: -
v_call: TRBV5-1
j_call: TRBJ1-5
cdr3_aa: CASSQDRADSNQPQHF
cdr3_nt: TGCGCCAGCAGTCAAGACAGAGCCGATAGCAATCAGCCCCAGCATTTT

d_call: -
clone_size: once
v_call: TRBV9
j_call: TRBJ1-4
cdr3_aa: CASSPGVATNEKLFF
cdr3_nt: TGTGCCAGCAGCCCCGGTGTGGCAACTAATGAAAAACTGTTTTTT

d_call: TRBD2
clone_size: -
v_call: TRBV2
j_call: TRBJ2-2
cdr3_aa: CATSTSGITGELFF
cdr3_nt: TGTGCCACTTCGACTAGCGGGATTACCGGGGAGCTGTTTTTT

d_call: -
clone_size: -
v_call: TRBV11-2
j_call: TRBJ2-3
cdr3_aa: CASSRYKGGFGTDTQYF
cdr3_nt: TGTGCCAGCAGCCGGTATAAGGGGGGCTTTGGCACAGATACGCAGTATTTT

d_call: TRBD1
clone_size: -
v_call: TRBV30
j_call: TRBJ1-1
cdr3_aa: CAWSTSTGGMGNTEAFF
cdr3_nt: TGTGCCTGGAGCACCTCTACAGGGGGCATGGGGAACACTGAAGCTTTCTTT

d_call: -
clone_size: -
v_call: TRBV5-1
j_call: TRBJ2-7
cdr3_aa: CASSFGSGVYEQYF
cdr3_nt: TGCGCCAGCAGCTTCGGATCCGGGGTCTACGAGCAGTACTTC

d_call: TRBD1
clone_size: once
v_call: TRBV27
j_call: TRBJ2-2
cdr3_aa: CASNLLGSQGWNTGELFF
cdr3_nt: TGTGCCAGCAATCTTTTGGGATCACAGGGGTGGAACACCGGGGAGCTGTTTTTT

d_call: -
clone_size: -
v_call: TRBV5-1
j_call: TRBJ2-6
cdr3_aa: CASRVRSGANVLTF
cdr3_nt: TGCGCCAGCAGGGTACGTTCTGGGGCCAACGTCCTGACTTTC

d_call: TRBD1
clone_size: -
v_call: TRBV2
j_call: TRBJ2-7
cdr3_aa: CASSRDRVEYEQYF
cdr3_nt: TGTGCCAGCAGTAGGGACAGGGTTGAATACGAGCAGTACTTC

d_call: -
clone_size: -
v_call: TRBV7-2
j_call: TRBJ2-4
cdr3_aa: CASSLGLAKNIQYF
cdr3_nt: TGTGCCAGCAGCTTGGGGTTAGCCAAAAACATTCAGTACTTC

d_call: -
clone_size: -
v_call: TRBV7-8
j_call: TRBJ2-1
cdr3_aa: CASSLEGPYNEQFF
cdr3_nt: TGTGCCAGCAGCTTAGAAGGGCCGTACAATGAGCAGTTCTTC

d_call: -
clone_size: -
v_call: TRBV11-2
j_call: TRBJ2-1
cdr3_aa: CASTPIRGTHEQFF
cdr3_nt: TGTGCCAGCACGCCTATCAGGGGTACCCATGAGCAGTTCTTC

d_call: -
clone_size: -
v_call: TRBV7-9
j_call: TRBJ1-2
cdr3_aa: CASTQASGYTF
cdr3_nt: TGTGCCAGCACCCAAGCGTCTGGCTACACCTTC

d_call: -
clone_size: -
v_call: TRBV5-1
j_call: TRBJ1-1
cdr3_aa: CASSLFGVGTEAFF
cdr3_nt: TGCGCCAGCAGCTTGTTCGGGGTGGGGACTGAAGCTTTCTTT

d_call: -
clone_size: -
v_call: TRBV2
j_call: TRBJ2-7
cdr3_aa: CASSPAMTYEQYF
cdr3_nt: TGTGCCAGCAGCCCCGCAATGACCTACGAGCAGTACTTC

d_call: -
clone_size: -
v_call: TRBV5-1
j_call: TRBJ2-3
cdr3_aa: CASSWGLIETDTQYF
cdr3_nt: TGCGCCAGCAGCTGGGGACTCATCGAGACAGATACGCAGTATTTT

d_call: -
clone_size: -
v_call: TRBV28
j_call: TRBJ2-1
cdr3_aa: CASSSRPGLGNEQFF
cdr3_nt: TGTGCCAGCAGTTCCCGTCCCGGGCTAGGTAATGAGCAGTTCTTC

d_call: TRBD2
clone_size: -
v_call: TRBV7-6
j_call: TRBJ2-7
cdr3_aa: CASSHGGDLYEQYF
cdr3_nt: TGTGCCAGCAGCCACGGGGGGGACCTCTACGAGCAGTACTTC

d_call: -
clone_size: -
v_call: TRBV29-1
j_call: TRBJ2-1
cdr3_aa: CSVETLPAYNEQFF
cdr3_nt: TGCAGCGTTGAAACGCTACCAGCCTACAATGAGCAGTTCTTC

d_call: TRBD2
clone_size: -
v_call: TRBV7-2
j_call: TRBJ2-2
cdr3_aa: CASSLFGGWASGNPGELFF
cdr3_nt: TGTGCCAGCAGCTTATTCGGGGGTTGGGCTAGCGGGAATCCCGGGGAGCTGTTTTTT

d_call: -
clone_size: -
v_call: TRBV7-2
j_call: TRBJ1-1
cdr3_aa: CASSIQGTEAFF
cdr3_nt: TGTGCCAGCAGTATACAGGGCACTGAAGCTTTCTTT

d_call: -
clone_size: -
v_call: TRBV9
j_call: TRBJ1-1
cdr3_aa: CASSVGGMNTEAFF
cdr3_nt: TGTGCCAGCAGCGTTGGGGGAATGAACACTGAAGCTTTCTTT

d_call: -
clone_size: -
v_call: TRBV2
j_call: TRBJ2-2
cdr3_aa: CASSEIYSQNTGELFF
cdr3_nt: TGTGCCAGCAGTGAGATATATTCTCAGAACACCGGGGAGCTGTTTTTT

d_call: -
clone_size: once
v_call: TRBV7-2
j_call: TRBJ2-7
cdr3_aa: CASSLVPGSYEQYF
cdr3_nt: TGTGCCAGCAGCTTAGTTCCCGGCTCCTACGAGCAGTACTTC

d_call: TRBD1
clone_size: -
v_call: TRBV6-5
j_call: TRBJ1-1
cdr3_aa: CASSPTGPQMEAFF
cdr3_nt: TGTGCCAGCAGCCCGACAGGGCCTCAGATGGAAGCTTTCTTT

d_call: -
clone_size: -
v_call: TRBV6-5
j_call: TRBJ2-3
cdr3_aa: CASSYSKVDTQYF
cdr3_nt: TGTGCCAGCAGTTACTCGAAGGTGGATACGCAGTATTTT